The clone carrying this TCR beta chain was seen at least ten times. Its target is not known. This entry belongs to a study of metastatic and nonmetastatic thyroid tumors. Notes on the study in general: The study reportedly found significantly higher TCR beta diversity in malignant thyroid tumors than benign nodules, in blood and tumor.

Germline CDR1 reads LNHDA; CDR2 reads SQIVND (reference sequence). The CDR3 extends over 13 amino acids. The junction had 5 bases not matched to a gene; V was cut back by 6 bases and J by 4 bases. TCRdb redid the clone calls on the PCR reads using MiXCR. Here the sample spans about 20,000 clones, about 12% being singletons. Among the patients, none had received any treatment before thyroid surgery. The receptor was derived from a male donor with papillary thyroid cancer or a benign thyroid nodule (not recorded which). Some clones in this sample may be carry-over from other donors' samples. Source material: blood. The chain links TRBV19 to TRBJ1-1; 7 bases map to TRBD1. CDR3 in amino acids: CASSDRAATEAFF. CDR3 DNA: TGTGCCAGTAGCGACAGGGCCGCCACTGAAGCTTTCTTT.